This T cell receptor beta chain is drawn from a study of molecular identifiers for immune sequencing clone quantification. Each CDR3 protein is one row after TCRdb ran MiXCR on the PCR reads. The sample lists just under 650,000 distinct CDR3 sequences; just under 20% were seen once. This clonotype was seen a few times. The antigen is undetermined. Findings of the study overall: Clones with over 20 RNA copies captured over 98% of effector molecules but under 1% of naive ones.

Trimming at V came to 1 base and at J to 7 bases, leaving 5 bases not matched to a gene. This CDR3 region has 14 residues. Germline-derived CDR1 and CDR2 are SGHVS and FNYEAQ. The specimen was naive CD8+ T cells from blood, with Jurkat cell RNA spiked in. Subset here: FACS-sorted CD8+CD4-CCR7+CD45RA+ naive T cells. This TCR derives from a human donor in good health. Some libraries in this study had Jurkat cell RNA spiked in. The chain joins TRBV7-6 to TRBJ2-7, with 9 bases identical to TRBD2. The CDR3 region is CASSLGLAGPEQYF. CDR3 bases: TGTGCCAGCAGCTTAGGTCTAGCGGGGCCAGAGCAGTACTTC.